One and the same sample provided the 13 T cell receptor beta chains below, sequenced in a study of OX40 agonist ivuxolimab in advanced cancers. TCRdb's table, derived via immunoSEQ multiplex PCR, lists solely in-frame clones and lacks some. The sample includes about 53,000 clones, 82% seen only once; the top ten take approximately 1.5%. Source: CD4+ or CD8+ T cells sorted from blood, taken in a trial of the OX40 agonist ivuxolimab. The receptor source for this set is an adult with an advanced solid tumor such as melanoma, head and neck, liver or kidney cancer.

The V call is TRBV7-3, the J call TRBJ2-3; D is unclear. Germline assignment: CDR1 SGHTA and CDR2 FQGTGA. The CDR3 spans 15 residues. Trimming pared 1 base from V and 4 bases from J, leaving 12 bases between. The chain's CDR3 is CASSLSLTGADTQYF. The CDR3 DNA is TGTGCCAGCAGCTTAAGCCTAACCGGCGCAGATACGCAGTATTTT.

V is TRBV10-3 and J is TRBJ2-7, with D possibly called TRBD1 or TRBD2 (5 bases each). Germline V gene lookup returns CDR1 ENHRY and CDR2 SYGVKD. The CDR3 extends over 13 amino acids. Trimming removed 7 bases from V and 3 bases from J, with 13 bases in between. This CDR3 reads CAITMGPNYEQYF. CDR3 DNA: TGTGCCATCACCATGGGACCTAACTACGAGCAGTACTTC.

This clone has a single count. The CDR3 DNA reads as TGTGCCAGCAGCTTACGAGCGAACACCGGGGAGCTGTTTTTT. Residues: CASSLRANTGELFF. The chain has TRBV7-3 and TRBJ2-2; no clear D. Trimming removed 2 bases from V and 0 bases from J, with 4 bases in between. This CDR3 comprises 14 residues. Germline CDR1 and CDR2: SGHTA and FQGTGA.

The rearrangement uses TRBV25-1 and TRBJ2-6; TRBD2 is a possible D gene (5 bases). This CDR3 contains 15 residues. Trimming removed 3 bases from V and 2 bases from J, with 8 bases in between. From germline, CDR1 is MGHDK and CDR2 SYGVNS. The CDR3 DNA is TGTGCCAGCAGTGATTCCGGGACTGGGGCCAACGTCCTGACTTTC. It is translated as CASSDSGTGANVLTF. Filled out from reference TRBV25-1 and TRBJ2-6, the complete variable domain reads EADIYQTPRYLVIGTGKKITLECSQTMGHDKMYWYQQDPGMELHLIHYSYGVNSTEKGDLSSESTVSRIRTEHFPLTLESARPSHTSQYLCASSDSGTGANVLTFGAGSRLTVL.

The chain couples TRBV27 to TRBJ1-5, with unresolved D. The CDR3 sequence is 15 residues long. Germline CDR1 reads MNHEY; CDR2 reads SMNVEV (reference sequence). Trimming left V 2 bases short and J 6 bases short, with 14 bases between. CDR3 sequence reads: CASSLNNVWGQPQHF. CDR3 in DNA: TGTGCCAGCAGTTTAAATAACGTGTGGGGTCAGCCCCAGCATTTT.

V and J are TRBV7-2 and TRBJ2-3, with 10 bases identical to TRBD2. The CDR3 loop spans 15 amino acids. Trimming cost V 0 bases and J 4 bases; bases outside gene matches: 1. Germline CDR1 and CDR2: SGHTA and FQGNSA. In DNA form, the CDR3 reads TGTGCCAGCAGCTTAGCTAGCGGGGGGCCAGATACGCAGTATTTT. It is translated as CASSLASGGPDTQYF.

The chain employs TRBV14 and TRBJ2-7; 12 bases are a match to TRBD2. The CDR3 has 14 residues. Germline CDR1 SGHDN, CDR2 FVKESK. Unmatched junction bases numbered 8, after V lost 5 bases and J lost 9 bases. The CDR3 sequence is CASSARLAGATQYF. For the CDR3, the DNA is TGTGCCAGCAGCGCACGACTAGCGGGAGCCACGCAGTACTTC.

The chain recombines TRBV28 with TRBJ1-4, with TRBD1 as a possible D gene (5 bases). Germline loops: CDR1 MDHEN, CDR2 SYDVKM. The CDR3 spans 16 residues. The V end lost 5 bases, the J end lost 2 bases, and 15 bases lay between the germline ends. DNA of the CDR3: TGTGCCAGCAGTACTCCAAAGGGGAGTACTAATGAAAAACTGTTTTTT. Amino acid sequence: CASSTPKGSTNEKLFF.

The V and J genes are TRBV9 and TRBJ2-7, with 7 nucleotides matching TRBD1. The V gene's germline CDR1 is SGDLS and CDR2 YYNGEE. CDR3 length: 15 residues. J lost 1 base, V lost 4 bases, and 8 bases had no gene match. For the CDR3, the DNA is TGTGCCAGCAGCCCCTATCCGGGACAGTCCTACGAGCAGTACTTC. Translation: CASSPYPGQSYEQYF.

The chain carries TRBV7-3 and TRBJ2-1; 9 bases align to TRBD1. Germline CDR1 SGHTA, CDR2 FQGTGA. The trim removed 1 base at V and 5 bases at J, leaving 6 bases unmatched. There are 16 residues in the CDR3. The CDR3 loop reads CASSLKGGTGHNEQFF. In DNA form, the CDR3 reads TGTGCCAGCAGCTTAAAGGGAGGGACAGGGCACAATGAGCAGTTCTTC.

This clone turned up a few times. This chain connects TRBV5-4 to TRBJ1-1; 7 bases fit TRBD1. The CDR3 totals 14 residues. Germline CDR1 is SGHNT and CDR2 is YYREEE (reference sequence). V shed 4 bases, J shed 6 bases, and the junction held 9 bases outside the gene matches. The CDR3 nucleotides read TGTGCCAGCAGCCAGGGACAGACCGGCCCTGAAGCTTTCTTT. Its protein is CASSQGQTGPEAFF.

CDR3 nucleotide sequence: TGTGCCAGCAGCTTATTACTGGTCGCCTCCTACGAGCAGTACTTC. As protein: CASSLLLVASYEQYF. The J gene is TRBJ2-7, the V gene TRBV7-9; no clear D. Germline values: CDR1 SEHNR, CDR2 FQNEAQ (reference sequence). The CDR3 covers 15 residues. V lost 2 bases and J lost 0, with 11 bases in between.

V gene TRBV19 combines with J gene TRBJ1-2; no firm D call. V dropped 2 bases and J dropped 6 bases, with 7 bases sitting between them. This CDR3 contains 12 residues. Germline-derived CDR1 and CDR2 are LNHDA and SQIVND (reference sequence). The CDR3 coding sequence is TGTGCCAGTAGTATACATGGGAATGGCTACACCTTC. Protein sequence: CASSIHGNGYTF.